The TCR beta chain under discussion was sequenced for a study of identical twins listed by TCRdb under 2016. About the study as a whole: TCR alpha and beta repertoires from monozygotic twins, unrelated adults of various ages and cord blood were deep-sequenced to test whether fetal clonotypes persist. To rule out contamination, the twin experiments were replicated at different times with different library preparation protocols.

What the research found in general, with its limitations: Compared with coincidental sharing between unrelated individuals, out-of-frame TCR alpha sequences shared between twins had an excess of sequences with low generation probability. Conclusions relied on cross-sectional statistical analysis, since the same donors could not be followed over many years. In monozygotic twins, recombination models systematically underestimated out-of-frame TCR alpha sharing, but the models matched the sharing seen between unrelated individuals. The excess sharing between twins in beta out-of-frame sequences was weaker because fewer shared sequences reduced the signal-to-noise ratio. Invariant T cells such as MAIT and iNKT could partly confound zero-insertion analyses, though diverse VJ usage argued against this for most clonotypes. Fewer insertions were carried by abundant cord blood beta clonotypes, a similar but weaker trend appeared in young adult naive repertoires, and no such trend appeared in memory repertoires.

From the cysteine up to the phenylalanine, the CDR3 has a length of 16 residues. Only the CDR3 DNA stays, 48 bases, in frame from base 1. The trim is 1 base for V and 2 bases for J, with a gap of 13 bases between the germline ends. Per the germline V gene, SGDLS is the CDR1 and YYNGEE is the CDR2. In its sample, this clonotype was seen a few times. The clone's antigen remains unknown. Base qualities are not recorded, but no much larger clone differs from it by a single base. The library was generated by 5' RACE. The data were produced on an Illumina HiSeq 2000. A universal primer binding site was introduced by template switching, and a unique molecular identifier was present in the final cDNA, enabling accurate counting of TCR cDNA molecules. Specific primers in the conserved constant-segment region were used to synthesize first-strand cDNA for the TCR alpha and beta chains. To control for contamination, each cDNA library was double barcoded with a SMART-Mk sample barcode plus Illumina barcodes. TruSeq adapter sequences along with Illumina sample barcodes were introduced in two successive PCR steps. TCR alpha and beta cDNA libraries were sequenced on the Illumina HiSeq platform with custom primers. The published analysis was carried out like this. MiGEC processed the raw reads to extract unique molecular identifiers, while MiXCR was used to determine the CDR3 positions. Recombination models were inferred per individual with the repgenHMM and IGoR tools using an EM algorithm. Shared clonotype analysis was performed with the tcR package in R, normalizing sharing by the product of cloneset sizes. Out-of-frame nonproductive sequences were analyzed to study raw recombination free of thymic and clonal selection effects. Using fastp at Q25 and MiXCR, TCRdb reprocessed the public reads and kept productive beta chains. CDR3 protein sequences are deduplicated, and each keeps its most common genes and DNA. These V and J calls rely on TCRdb rather than the paper's analysis. In all, the sample holds hundreds of thousands of distinct CDR3 sequences, and approximately 13% of those were seen once. 7.2% of the sample comes from the top ten.

Only healthy Caucasian donors were included. The twin cohort consisted of three pairs of female monozygotic twins, all aged roughly 18 to 30 years. CD4+ and CD8+ T cell populations were isolated with positive isolation kits from Invitrogen. These sequences were also reported in another study, on yellow fever vaccine responses in identical twins. Looking at the second paper: According to the authors, in identical twins the way T cells responded to vaccination appeared partly convergent and partly personalized. The study precisely tracked vaccine-responding T cell clones in identical twins.

The source is a woman between 18 and 29 years old in good health. The source material was CD8+ T cells sorted from blood. The rearranged chain carries TRBV9 and TRBJ2-1; no confident D gene assignment can be made. The nucleotides read TGTGCCAGCAGCGTAAAGGAGATAACCGCCTACAATGAGCAGTTCTTC. The encoded protein is CASSVKEITAYNEQFF.